The present TCR beta chain was sequenced within a study of cytomegalovirus exposure and HLA in healthy donors. PCR used 60 Vbeta primers and 13 Jbeta primers. Using immunoSEQ multiplex PCR, the repertoire was profiled, and TCRdb retains in-frame clones only, with some absent. Of 85,000 to 95,000 clones in the sample, 74% were seen once. V dropped 5 bases and J dropped 8 bases, with 13 bases sitting between them. The germline V gene has CDR1 SGHRS and CDR2 YFSETQ. This CDR3 has 12 residues. This receptor was identified in a man aged 25 to 40 in good health and CMV-seropositive. Material: PBMCs. V and J are TRBV5-1 and TRBJ1-2; D remains unclear. CDR3 nucleotides: TGCGCCAGCAGTTTCGATCTGGGCGGCTACACCTTC. It translates to CASSFDLGGYTF. Complete variable domain (other parts from reference TRBV5-1 and TRBJ1-2): KAGVTQTPRYLIKTRGQQVTLSCSPISGHRSVSWYQQTPGQGLQFLFEYFSETQRNKGNFPGRFSGRQFSNSRSEMNVSTLELGDSALYLCASSFDLGGYTFGSGTRLTVV.